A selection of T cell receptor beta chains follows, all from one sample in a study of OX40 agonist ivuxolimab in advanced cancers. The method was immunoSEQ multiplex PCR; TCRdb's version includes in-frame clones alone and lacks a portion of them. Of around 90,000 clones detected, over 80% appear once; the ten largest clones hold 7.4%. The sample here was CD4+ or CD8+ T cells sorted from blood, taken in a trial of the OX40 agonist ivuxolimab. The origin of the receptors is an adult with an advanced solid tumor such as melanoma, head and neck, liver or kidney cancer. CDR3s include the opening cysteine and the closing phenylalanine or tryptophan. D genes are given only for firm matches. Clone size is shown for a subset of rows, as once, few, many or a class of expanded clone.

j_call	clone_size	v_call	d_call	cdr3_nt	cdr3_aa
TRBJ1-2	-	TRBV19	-	TGTGCCAGTACCTATAGACTGTCGAGGGATGGAAAAGGCTACACCTTC	CASTYRLSRDGKGYTF
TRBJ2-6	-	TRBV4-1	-	TGCGCCACCGCGTTCGGAGGGGAAGGTGGGGCCAACGTCCTGACTTTC	CATAFGGEGGANVLTF
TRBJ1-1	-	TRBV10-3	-	TGTGCCATCAGCCGGGGAATGGACACTGAAGCTTTCTTT	CAISRGMDTEAFF
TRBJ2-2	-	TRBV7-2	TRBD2	TGTGCCAGCAGCCCGGGACTAGGTGGATCCGGGGAGCTGTTTTTT	CASSPGLGGSGELFF
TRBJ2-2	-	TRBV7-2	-	TGTGCCAGCAGAACCGACAGGAACACCGGGGAGCTGTTTTTT	CASRTDRNTGELFF
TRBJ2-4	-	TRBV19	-	TGTGCCAGTAGTATAGGCCTTGGTGTAGCCAAAAACATTCAGTACTTC	CASSIGLGVAKNIQYF
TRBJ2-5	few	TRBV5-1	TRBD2	TGCGCCAGCAGCTTAGCGGGAGGGCATGAGACCCAGTACTTC	CASSLAGGHETQYF
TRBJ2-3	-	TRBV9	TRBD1	TGTGCCAGCAGCGTAGAGCATTTTCAGGGGGCAGATACGCAGTATTTT	CASSVEHFQGADTQYF
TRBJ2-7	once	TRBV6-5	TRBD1	TGTGCCAGCAGTTCCTGGGACAGGGGGTCCTACGAGCAGTACTTC	CASSSWDRGSYEQYF
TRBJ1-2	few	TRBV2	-	TGTGCCAGCAGTGACAGGATGTCTGGCTACACCTTC	CASSDRMSGYTF
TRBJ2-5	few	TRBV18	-	TGTGCCAGCTCACCAAAGGGAGAGACCCAGTACTTC	CASSPKGETQYF
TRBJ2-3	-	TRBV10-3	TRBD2	TGTGCCATCAGTTTAGCGGGAGTAGCAGATACGCAGTATTTT	CAISLAGVADTQYF
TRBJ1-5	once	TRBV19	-	TGTGCCAGTAGTATAGAAGGGCTAAGGAGTCAGCCCCAGCATTTT	CASSIEGLRSQPQHF
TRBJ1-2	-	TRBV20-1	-	TGCAGTGCTATCAGGGGAGGTGGCTACACCTTC	CSAIRGGGYTF
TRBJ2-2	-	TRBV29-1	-	TGCAGCATTGGGCCCCCCGGAGGCACCGGGGAGCTGTTTTTT	CSIGPPGGTGELFF
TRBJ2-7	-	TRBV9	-	TGTGCCAGCACCCTTGGGACTGGGGCCTACGAGCAGTACTTC	CASTLGTGAYEQYF
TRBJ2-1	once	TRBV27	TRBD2	TGTGCCAGCAGCTCCGGGACTAGCGGGAGAGGGGAGCAGTTCTTC	CASSSGTSGRGEQFF
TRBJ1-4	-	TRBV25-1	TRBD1	TGTGCCAGCAGTGAATTGGGACAGACTAATGAAAAACTGTTTTTT	CASSELGQTNEKLFF
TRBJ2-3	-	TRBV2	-	TGTGCCAGCAGTGATGTTGGAGGGGCAGATACGCAGTATTTT	CASSDVGGADTQYF
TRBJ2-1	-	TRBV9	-	TGTGCCAGCAGCGTAGGTGAGGTTTCTGAGCAGTTCTTC	CASSVGEVSEQFF
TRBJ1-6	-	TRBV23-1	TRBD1	TGCGCCAGCAGTCGGTGGGACAGGGGATGTTCACCCCTCCACTTT	CASSRWDRGCSPLHF
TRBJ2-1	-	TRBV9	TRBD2	TGTGCCAGCAGCGTAGTTTCGGGAGGGCCTAGGAATGAGCAGTTCTTC	CASSVVSGGPRNEQFF
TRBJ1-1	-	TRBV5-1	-	TGCGCCAGCAGCTTGGAATGGCAGCGGAACACTGAAGCTTTCTTT	CASSLEWQRNTEAFF
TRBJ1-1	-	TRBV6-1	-	TGTGCCAGCAGTAGGGCGGTCGAGAACACTGAAGCTTTCTTT	CASSRAVENTEAFF
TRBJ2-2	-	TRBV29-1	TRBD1	TGCAGCGCTCGGACGGACAGGGACGCCGGGGAGCTGTTTTTT	CSARTDRDAGELFF
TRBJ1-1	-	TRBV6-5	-	TGTGCCAGCAGGTCAGGGTGGGTCACTGAAGCTTTCTTT	CASRSGWVTEAFF
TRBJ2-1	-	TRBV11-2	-	TGTGCCAGCAGCTTAAGGGGCGGGAATCTCCACAATGAGCAGTTCTTC	CASSLRGGNLHNEQFF
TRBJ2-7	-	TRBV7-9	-	TGTGCCAGCAGCCCGCCGTATGGCGAGCAGTACTTC	CASSPPYGEQYF
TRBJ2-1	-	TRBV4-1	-	TGCGCCAGCAGCCAAGGCACTCCTGGGGCGCTTGAGCAGTTCTTC	CASSQGTPGALEQFF
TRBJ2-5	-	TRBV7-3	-	TGTGCCAGCAGCTTATTTGTGGGATTCCAAGAGACCCAGTACTTC	CASSLFVGFQETQYF
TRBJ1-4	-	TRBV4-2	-	TGTGCCAGCAGAAGGAGTCTTCACGGTGAAAAACTGTTTTTT	CASRRSLHGEKLFF
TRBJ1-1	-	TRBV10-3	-	TGTGCCATCAGTGCCCAGGGAAACACTGAAGCTTTCTTT	CAISAQGNTEAFF
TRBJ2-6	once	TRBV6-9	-	TGTGCCAGCATCAGTGCCGGGGCCAACGTCCTGACTTTC	CASISAGANVLTF
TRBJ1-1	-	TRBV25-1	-	TGTGCCAGCAGTGTAGTCACTGAAGCTTTCTTT	CASSVVTEAFF
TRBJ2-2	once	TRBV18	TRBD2	TGTGCCAGCTCACCTTCGACTAGCAGCGTCGCGAACACCGGGGAGCTGTTTTTT	CASSPSTSSVANTGELFF
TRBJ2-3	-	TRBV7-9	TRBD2	TGTGCCAGCAGCTTCCTAGCGGGAGTCACAGATACGCAGTATTTT	CASSFLAGVTDTQYF
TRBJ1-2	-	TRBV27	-	TGTGCCAGCAGTTTATTAAGTTTCGGGCAGGGCCTCTACTTC	CASSLLSFGQGLYF
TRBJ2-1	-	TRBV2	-	TGTGCCAGCAGTGGAATGTACATAGTCCTGCGTCACAATGAGCAGTTCTTC	CASSGMYIVLRHNEQFF
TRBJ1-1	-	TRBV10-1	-	TGCGCCAGCAGTGAGTCATCGACGGGTGAAGCTTTCTTT	CASSESSTGEAFF
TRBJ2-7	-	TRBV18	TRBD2	TGTGCCAGCTCACCAAGAGTCCGGACTAGCGGGACTAACGAGCAGTACTTC	CASSPRVRTSGTNEQYF